The TCR beta chain under discussion was sequenced for a study of shared clonotypes between healthy human individuals. Template for every sorted-subset replicate PCR totaled approximately 0.2 ug DNA, approximately 30,000 T cell genomes. Using immunoSEQ multiplex PCR, the repertoire was profiled, and TCRdb retains in-frame clones only, with some absent. The profile shows 980,000 or so clones, 70% to 85% of them singletons. There are 17 residues in the CDR3. The V and J ends lost 0 bases and 0 bases respectively, with 14 bases between them. Germline CDR1 is LGHNA and CDR2 is YNFKEQ. Study results and caveats: Sampling was confined to blood; repertoires within tissues likely differ.

Concerning this clone itself: Its specificity is not known.

Sequenced: memory CD4+ T cells sorted from blood. The subset here: CD45RA-negative fraction. This TCR was recovered from a man younger than 35 in good health. The chain is built from TRBV4-2 and TRBJ1-1, with D possibly matching TRBD1 (5 bases). The CDR3 coding sequence is TGTGCCAGCAGCCAAGAGGGGGGACGGACGCTGAACACTGAAGCTTTCTTT. This sequence encodes CASSQEGGRTLNTEAFF.